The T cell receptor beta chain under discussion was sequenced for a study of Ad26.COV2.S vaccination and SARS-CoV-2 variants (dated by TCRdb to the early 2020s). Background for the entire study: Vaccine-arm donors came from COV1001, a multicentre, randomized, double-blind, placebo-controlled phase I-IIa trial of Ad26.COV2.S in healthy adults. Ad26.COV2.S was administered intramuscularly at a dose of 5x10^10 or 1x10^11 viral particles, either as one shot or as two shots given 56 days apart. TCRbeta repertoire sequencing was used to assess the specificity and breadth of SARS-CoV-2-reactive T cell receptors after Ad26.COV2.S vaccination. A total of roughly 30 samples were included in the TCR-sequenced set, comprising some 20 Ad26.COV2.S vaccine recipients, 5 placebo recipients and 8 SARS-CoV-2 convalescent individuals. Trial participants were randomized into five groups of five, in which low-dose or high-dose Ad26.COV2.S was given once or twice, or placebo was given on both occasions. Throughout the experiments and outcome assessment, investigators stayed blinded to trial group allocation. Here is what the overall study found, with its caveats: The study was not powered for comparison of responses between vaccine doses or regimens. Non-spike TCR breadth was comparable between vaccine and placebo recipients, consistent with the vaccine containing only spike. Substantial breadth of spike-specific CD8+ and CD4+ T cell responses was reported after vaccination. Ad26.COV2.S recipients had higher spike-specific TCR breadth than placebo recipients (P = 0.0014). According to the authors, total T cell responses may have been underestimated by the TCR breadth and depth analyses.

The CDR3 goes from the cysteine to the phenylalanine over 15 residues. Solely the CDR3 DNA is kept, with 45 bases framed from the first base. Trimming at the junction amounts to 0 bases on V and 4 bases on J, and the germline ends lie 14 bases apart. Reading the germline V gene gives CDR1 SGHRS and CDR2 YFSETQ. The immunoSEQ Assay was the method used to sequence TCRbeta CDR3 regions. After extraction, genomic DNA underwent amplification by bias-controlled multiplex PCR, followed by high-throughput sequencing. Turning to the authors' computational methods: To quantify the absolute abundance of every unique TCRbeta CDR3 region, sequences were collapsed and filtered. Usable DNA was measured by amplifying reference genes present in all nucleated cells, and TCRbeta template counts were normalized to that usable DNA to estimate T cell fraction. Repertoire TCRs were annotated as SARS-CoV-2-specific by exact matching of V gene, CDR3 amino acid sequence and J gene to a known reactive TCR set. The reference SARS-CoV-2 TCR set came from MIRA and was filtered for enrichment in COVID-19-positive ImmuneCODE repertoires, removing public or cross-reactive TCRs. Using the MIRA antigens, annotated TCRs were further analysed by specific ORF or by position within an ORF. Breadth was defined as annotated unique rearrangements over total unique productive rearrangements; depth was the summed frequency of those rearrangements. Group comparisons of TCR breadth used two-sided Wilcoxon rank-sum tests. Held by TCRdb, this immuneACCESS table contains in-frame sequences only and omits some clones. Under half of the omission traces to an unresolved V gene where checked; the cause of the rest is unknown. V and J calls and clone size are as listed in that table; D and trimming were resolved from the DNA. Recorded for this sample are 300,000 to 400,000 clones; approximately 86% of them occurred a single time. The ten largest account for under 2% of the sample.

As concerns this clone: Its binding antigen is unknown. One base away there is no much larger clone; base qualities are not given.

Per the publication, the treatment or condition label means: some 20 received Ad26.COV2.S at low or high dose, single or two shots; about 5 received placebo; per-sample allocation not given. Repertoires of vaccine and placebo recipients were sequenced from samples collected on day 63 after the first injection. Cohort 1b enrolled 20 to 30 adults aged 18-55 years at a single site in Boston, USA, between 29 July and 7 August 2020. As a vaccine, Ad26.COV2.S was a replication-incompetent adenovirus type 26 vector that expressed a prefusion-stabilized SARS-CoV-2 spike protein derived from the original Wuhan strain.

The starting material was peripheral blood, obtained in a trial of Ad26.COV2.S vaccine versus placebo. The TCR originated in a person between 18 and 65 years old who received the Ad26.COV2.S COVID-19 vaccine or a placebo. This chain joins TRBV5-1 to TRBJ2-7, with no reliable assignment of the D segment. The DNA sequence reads TGCGCCAGCAGCTTGGAGGCAGGACCCCCTTACGAGCAGTACTTC. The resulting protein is CASSLEAGPPYEQYF.